The sequence of this T cell receptor beta chain was determined in a study of siplizumab effects on memory and regulatory T cells. Unmatched junction bases numbered 9, after V lost 5 bases and J lost 4 bases. The CDR3 covers 16 residues. Germline lookup yields CDR1 SGHNT and CDR2 YENEEA. Libraries were prepared by immunoSEQ multiplex PCR; TCRdb keeps only in-frame clonotypes and omits some of them. This sample yields about 87,000 clones, of which around 90% are seen a single time; around 16% belongs to the top ten. A note on this clone: As yet, its antigen is unknown.

Study-level findings and limits: Alloreactive sequences tracing back to unstimulated CD4+ memory cells fell significantly with siplizumab. Naive versus memory phenotype went unassigned for roughly 75-96% of proliferating CD4+ or CD8+ clones. Siplizumab conditions gave an average of 68.8% Treg-derived mappable alloreactive CD4+ clones, versus 25% to 30% for controls. Naive T cells looked more diverse than memory cells, and they looked like major contributors to the alloresponse.

The chain joins TRBV11-3 to TRBJ2-2; 8 nucleotides agree with TRBD1. The sample was CD4+ T cells sorted from blood. The receptor's source is a human donor in good health. The CDR3: CASSGRDRWGTGELFF. As DNA, the CDR3 is TGTGCCAGCAGCGGCCGGGACAGGTGGGGCACCGGGGAGCTGTTTTTT.